Each of the 26 T cell receptor beta chains below was sequenced from the same sample in a study of T cell responses to AZD1222 COVID-19 vaccine. The protocol was immunoSEQ multiplex PCR, while the TCRdb copy is restricted to in-frame clones and leaves out a portion. In the table there are 150,000 to 200,000 clones, approximately 93% of which are singletons. The sample consisted of peripheral blood, taken on day 0 of AZD1222 vaccination. The receptor set was obtained from an adult in good health.

This clone was seen just once. As DNA, the CDR3 is TGTGCCAGCAGCCGGGCCGGGGGCTCTGGCACTGAAGCTTTCTTT. Translating gives CASSRAGGSGTEAFF. This rearrangement joins TRBV7-9 to TRBJ1-1, with a possible D match to TRBD1 (6 bases). CDR1 and CDR2 from the germline V gene are SEHNR and FQNEAQ (reference sequence). The V end was cut by 5 bases, the J end by 4 bases, with 17 bases between. The CDR3 is made up of 15 amino acids.

This CDR3 reads CASSQDRGEDTQYF. For the CDR3, the DNA is TGTGCCAGCAGCCAGGACAGGGGGGAGGATACGCAGTATTTT. This chain links TRBV2 with TRBJ2-3, with 10 positions matching TRBD1. CDR3 size: 14 residues. The V gene end was trimmed by 6 bases and the J gene end by 6 bases; junction bases not matched to a gene: 6. Germline V CDR1 and CDR2: SNHLY, FYNNEI.

The rearrangement uses TRBV10-1 and TRBJ1-6, with D perhaps TRBD1 (6 bases). V lost 6 bases and J 7 bases, leaving 16 bases between the germline ends. The CDR3 totals 15 residues. Germline-derived CDR1 and CDR2 are WNHNN and SYGVQD (reference sequence). CDR3 residues: CASSAGESRNSPLHF. As DNA, the CDR3 is TGCGCCAGCAGCGCAGGGGAATCGCGGAATTCACCCCTCCACTTT.

The rearrangement joins TRBV5-5 to TRBJ1-5, with a tentative D call TRBD1 (5 bases). There are 16 residues in the CDR3. The germline gives CDR1 SGHKS, CDR2 YYEKEE (reference sequence). Trimming left V 0 bases short and J 0 bases short, with 10 bases between. In DNA form, the CDR3 reads TGTGCCAGCAGCTTGGGCGGGACCTATAGCAATCAGCCCCAGCATTTT. As protein: CASSLGGTYSNQPQHF.

J is TRBJ1-2 and V is TRBV30; D may be TRBD1 (5 bases). Trimming cost V 0 bases and J 4 bases, with 9 bases left between them. CDR1 is GTSNPN and CDR2 is SVGIG in the germline V gene (reference sequence). The CDR3 covers 13 residues. DNA of the CDR3: TGTGCCTGGAGTGTAGGGACCGTCTATGGCTACACCTTC. Encoded protein: CAWSVGTVYGYTF.

The chain uses TRBV6-1 and TRBJ1-3; D ambiguous. The germline V gene encodes CDR1 MNHNS and CDR2 SASEGT. Trimming pared 2 bases from V and 0 bases from J, leaving 11 bases between. There are 16 residues in the CDR3. The CDR3 protein is CASSEYSMSSGNTIYF. CDR3 bases: TGTGCCAGCAGTGAATACAGCATGAGCTCTGGAAACACCATATATTTT.

For this clone: Within the sample, other DNA sequences also encode this same CDR3. The rearrangement uses TRBV28 and TRBJ1-1; no firm D call. V was pared by 8 bases and J by 1 base, with 2 bases between. This CDR3 region has 10 residues. The germline V gene has CDR1 MDHEN and CDR2 SYDVKM. This CDR3 reads CASRNTEAFF. The CDR3 DNA reads as TGTGCCAGCCGGAACACTGAAGCTTTCTTT.

The chain has TRBV18 and TRBJ1-2; TRBD1 matches 9 bases. This CDR3 contains 14 residues. Germline V lookup: CDR1 KGHSH, CDR2 LQKENI. Trimming at V came to 3 bases and at J to 7 bases, leaving 6 bases not matched to a gene. The DNA of the CDR3 is TGTGCCAGCTCACCCAGACAGGGGGTCAGTGGCTACACCTTC. Encoded protein: CASSPRQGVSGYTF.

This clone appeared once. The chain has TRBV7-2 and TRBJ1-5, with a possible D match to TRBD1 (5 bases). This CDR3 contains 15 residues. V dropped 4 bases and J dropped 4 bases, with 14 bases sitting between them. CDR1 SGHTA and CDR2 FQGNSA come from the germline V gene. For the CDR3, the DNA is TGTGCCAGCAGCTGGGGCGGGATCCAAAATCAGCCCCAGCATTTT. Its translation is CASSWGGIQNQPQHF.

The chain is built from TRBV30 and TRBJ1-4; tentative D call: TRBD1 (5 bases). The germline gives CDR1 GTSNPN, CDR2 SVGIG (reference sequence). Trimming left V 3 bases short and J 10 bases short, with 18 bases between. The length of the CDR3 is 14 residues. The CDR3 loop is CAWRSKGQVGKLFF. CDR3 in DNA: TGTGCCTGGAGAAGTAAGGGGCAGGTTGGAAAACTGTTTTTT.

As DNA, the CDR3 is TGTGCCAGCAGCCCGTCCCCCGGGACAGGGGGAAAATATTCACCCCTCCACTTT. Residues: CASSPSPGTGGKYSPLHF. V usage is TRBV3-1 (or the pseudogene TRBV3-2) and J usage is TRBJ1-6; 11 bases agree with TRBD1. The CDR3 extends over 18 amino acids. The germline V gene has CDR1 LGHDT and CDR2 YNNKEL (reference sequence). V shed 4 bases and J 8 bases; nucleotides not matched to a gene: 13.

This chain uses TRBV5-1 with TRBJ2-7; the D is unclear. The CDR3 is made up of 13 amino acids. CDR1 is SGHRS and CDR2 is YFSETQ in the germline V gene. Deletions cut 1 base from V and 2 bases from J, with 7 bases between. The CDR3: CASSLTGTYEQYF. The CDR3 coding sequence is TGCGCCAGCAGCTTGACGGGTACCTACGAGCAGTACTTC.

This clone appeared once. The CDR3 sequence: CASTGQANEQYF. CDR3 nucleotide sequence: TGTGCCAGCACCGGACAGGCAAACGAGCAGTACTTC. The chain uses TRBV6-5 and TRBJ2-7, with 7 bases matching TRBD1. CDR3 size: 12 residues. CDR1 is MNHEY, CDR2 SVGAGI, per germline. With 7 bases clipped from V and 5 bases from J, the junction kept 5 bases outside the gene matches.

The table lists this clone with a few counts. The V and J genes are TRBV6-2 or TRBV6-3 and TRBJ1-1, with D uncertain. This CDR3 contains 13 residues. Trimming left V 5 bases short and J 1 base short, with 8 bases between. Germline V gene lookup returns CDR1 MNHEY and CDR2 SVGEGT. The CDR3 protein is CASSEVPNTEAFF. CDR3 coding DNA: TGTGCCAGCAGTGAGGTTCCGAACACTGAAGCTTTCTTT.

The J gene is TRBJ1-2, the V gene TRBV19; unclear D gene. V was cut by 3 bases and J by 1 base, with 9 bases left in between. This CDR3 has 14 amino acids. The germline gives CDR1 LNHDA, CDR2 SQIVND (reference sequence). Here the CDR3 DNA reads TGTGCCAGTAGTATTACAGTTCTTAACTATGGCTACACCTTC. This encodes CASSITVLNYGYTF.

This chain uses TRBV2 with TRBJ1-4; unclear D gene. The V end lost 8 bases, the J end lost 5 bases, and 15 bases lay between the germline ends. This CDR3 has 14 residues. CDR1 and CDR2 (germline): SNHLY, FYNNEI. The CDR3 DNA is TGTGCCAGCGTCACAACTGGAGGCAATGAAAAACTGTTTTTT. Translated, it gives CASVTTGGNEKLFF. Full variable domain (missing parts from reference TRBV2 and TRBJ1-4): EPEVTQTPSHQVTQMGQEVILRCVPISNHLYFYWYRQILGQKVEFLVSFYNNEISEKSEIFDDQFSVERPDGSNFTLKIRSTKLEDSAMYFCASVTTGGNEKLFFGSGTQLSVL.

This chain links TRBV18 with TRBJ1-2; TRBD1 matches at 8 bases. This CDR3 region has 14 residues. V gave up 5 bases and J gave up 2 bases; unmatched junction bases: 4. Germline V gene lookup returns CDR1 KGHSH and CDR2 LQKENI. CDR3: CASSFGQGNYGYTF. CDR3 nucleotides: TGTGCCAGCTCATTTGGACAGGGAAACTATGGCTACACCTTC.

This sequence joins TRBV5-1 and TRBJ1-5; D not resolved. This CDR3 is built from 13 residues. With 0 bases removed from V and 3 bases from J, the gap between germline ends came to 4 bases. Looked up from germline, CDR1 is SGHRS and CDR2 is YFSETQ. The CDR3 nucleotides read TGCGCCAGCAGCTTGGGGTACAATCAGCCCCAGCATTTT. As protein: CASSLGYNQPQHF.

The chain links TRBV7-8 to TRBJ2-3; D might be TRBD2 (7 bases). Between the trimmed V and J ends, which lost 5 bases and 4 bases, there was a span of 19 bases. CDR1 and CDR2 (germline): SGHVS, FQNEAQ. The CDR3 is made up of 16 amino acids. CDR3 DNA sequence: TGTGCCAGCAGCCCACGCCAAGGGGGAGGGCCAGATACGCAGTATTTT. Translating it yields CASSPRQGGGPDTQYF. The full variable domain, with the rest looked up from reference TRBV7-8 and TRBJ2-3, is GAGVSQSPRYKVAKRGQDVALRCDPISGHVSLFWYQQALGQGPEFLTYFQNEAQLDKSGLPSDRFFAERPEGSVSTLKIQRTQQEDSAVYLCASSPRQGGGPDTQYFGPGTRLTVL.

The rearrangement uses TRBV6-5 and TRBJ1-2; 8 nucleotides agree with TRBD1. Looked up from germline, CDR1 is MNHEY and CDR2 is SVGAGI. Trimming removed 7 bases from V and 4 bases from J; junction bases left unmatched: 11. CDR3 size: 15 residues. This chain's CDR3 is CASTPQGAVSYGYTF. As DNA, the CDR3 is TGTGCCAGCACCCCCCAGGGGGCCGTCAGCTATGGCTACACCTTC.

The sample holds a few counts of this clone. V gene TRBV7-6 combines with J gene TRBJ2-2; a weak D match, TRBD2 (6 bases). The CDR3 has 15 residues. The V end lost 3 bases, the J end lost 4 bases, and 12 bases lay between the germline ends. Germline CDR1 and CDR2: SGHVS and FNYEAQ. DNA of the CDR3: TGTGCCAGCAGCTTTAGACTAGGCGGCACCGGGGAGCTGTTTTTT. Its protein is CASSFRLGGTGELFF.

Here the CDR3 DNA reads TGTGCCAGTAGTATGCGAGGTTGGGAAAAACTGTTTTTT. This translates into CASSMRGWEKLFF. The rearrangement joins TRBV19 to TRBJ1-4; D is undetermined. The ends were cut back, 3 bases at V and 8 bases at J, with 10 bases in the middle. The CDR3 length is 13 residues. The germline V gene has CDR1 LNHDA and CDR2 SQIVND (reference sequence).

This rearrangement joins TRBV2 to TRBJ1-6, with D unresolved. V was trimmed by 7 bases and J by 0 bases, leaving 10 bases between them. This CDR3 region has 15 residues. The germline CDR1 and CDR2 sequences are SNHLY and FYNNEI. CDR3 bases: TGTGCCAGCATGGAGGCGAGCTCCTATAATTCACCCCTCCACTTT. It encodes CASMEASSYNSPLHF. Full variable domain (outside the CDR3, taken from reference TRBV2 and TRBJ1-6): EPEVTQTPSHQVTQMGQEVILRCVPISNHLYFYWYRQILGQKVEFLVSFYNNEISEKSEIFDDQFSVERPDGSNFTLKIRSTKLEDSAMYFCASMEASSYNSPLHFGNGTRLTVT.

The chain links TRBV5-1 to TRBJ2-5, with a weak D call TRBD1 (5 bases). The CDR3 consists of 12 residues. Per germline, CDR1 SGHRS and CDR2 YFSETQ. V lost 4 bases to trimming and J lost 5 bases, with 9 bases between them. For the CDR3, the DNA is TGCGCCAGCAGCAGGGGTGGGGAGACCCAGTACTTC. Its translation: CASSRGGETQYF.

The chain is built from TRBV27 and TRBJ1-2; D remains unclear. CDR1 is MNHEY, CDR2 SMNVEV, per germline (reference sequence). V lost 4 bases and J lost 8, with 17 bases in between. This CDR3 region has 14 residues. Here the CDR3 reads CASSSGPTGGGYTF. Written as DNA, the CDR3 is TGTGCCAGCAGTTCAGGACCGACGGGAGGGGGCTACACCTTC.

The chain joins TRBV11-2 to TRBJ2-1, with unresolved D. The CDR3 sequence is 12 residues long. CDR1 is SGHAT, CDR2 FQNNGV, per germline. V gave up 1 base and J gave up 10 bases, with 8 bases separating them. CDR3 nucleotides: TGTGCCAGCAGCTTAGGGGCTTGGGAGCAGTTCTTC. It codes for CASSLGAWEQFF.